These 11 T cell receptor beta chains were all obtained from the same sample, sequenced in a study of tissue T cells after allogeneic stem cell transplantation. Profiled with immunoSEQ multiplex PCR; TCRdb holds only in-frame clones, not every one. The profile shows roughly 50,000 clones, less than 75% of them singletons. The sequencing input was sorted cells pooled from one or two spleens. These receptor sequences come from a pool of C57BL/6 mice in good health.

As regards this clone: Germline and genes: mouse. The CDR3 end lies 1 residue beyond the end of the read and is filled in from the germline J gene. The chain links TRBV16 to TRBJ2-1, with 13 bases fitting TRBD2. V shed 1 base, J shed 3 bases, and the junction held 0 bases outside the gene matches. There are 16 residues in the CDR3. The germline V gene encodes CDR1 SGHSA and CDR2 FRNQAP. The CDR3 bases that were read are TGTGCAAGCAGCTTAGGGGACTGGGGGGGCTATGCTGAGCAGTTC. It yields the protein CASSLGDWGGYAEQF. In full, the CDR3 reads CASSLGDWGGYAEQFF.

A word on this clone: Gene labels here are mouse ones. The missing CDR3 end, 1 residue past where the read stops, is filled in from the germline J gene. V usage is TRBV15 and J usage is TRBJ1-2, with D possibly TRBD1 on 5 matching bases. V shed 3 bases and J shed 5 bases, with 10 bases lying between them. CDR3 size: 13 residues. The germline gives CDR1 SGHND, CDR2 FRSKSL. CDR3 DNA, as far as it was read: TGTGCCAGCAGTTTTCAGGGAAGGTCCGACTACACC. Protein sequence: CASSFQGRSDYT. The whole CDR3 protein reads CASSFQGRSDYTF.

With respect to this clone: Germline and genes here are mouse. The sequenced fragment ends 1 residue before the CDR3 boundary, so the rest is inferred from the germline J gene. The chain carries TRBV16 and TRBJ2-3, with 8 bases that match TRBD1. The length of the CDR3 is 15 residues. Germline values: CDR1 SGHSA, CDR2 FRNQAP. The V segment lost 0 bases and the J segment 1 base; nucleotides outside the gene matches: 0. The part of the CDR3 DNA that was read is TGTGCAAGCAGCTTAGAGGACAGGGGTGCAGAAACGCTGTAT. This encodes CASSLEDRGAETLY. The full CDR3 sequence reads CASSLEDRGAETLYF.

In regard to this clone: Gene names follow the mouse nomenclature. Read coverage stops 1 residue before the CDR3 terminus; the germline J gene supplies the remainder. This chain links TRBV16 with TRBJ1-1; 9 bases fit TRBD1. The CDR3 contains 16 residues. Trimming cost V 3 bases and J 0 bases; bases outside gene matches: 5. Germline CDR1 and CDR2: SGHSA and FRNQAP. The DNA read from the CDR3 is TGTGCAAGCAGCTTTTACGACAGGGGGGCAAACACAGAAGTCTTC. Translating gives CASSFYDRGANTEVF. The full CDR3 protein is CASSFYDRGANTEVFF.

This clone came up once. Gene and germline names: mouse. The read terminates 1 residue ahead of where the CDR3 ends, so the germline J gene completes it. The rearrangement joins TRBV20 to TRBJ1-2, with 7 bases that match TRBD1. Looked up from germline, CDR1 is GFQATS and CDR2 is STVNSAI. This CDR3 contains 13 residues. The J segment lost 0 bases and the V segment lost 5 bases, leaving 3 bases of the junction unmatched. CDR3 sequence reads: CGARQGANSDYTF. The part of the CDR3 DNA that was read is TGTGGTGCTCGACAGGGCGCAAACTCCGACTACACC.

This clone was seen a handful of times. The gene names here belong to mouse. The CDR3 goes on 1 residue after the read ends, and that part is filled in from the germline J gene. The V call is TRBV19, the J call TRBJ2-7, with 7 bases aligning to TRBD2. The germline gives CDR1 FNHDT, CDR2 SITEND (reference sequence). J was trimmed by 4 bases and V by 2 bases; bases with no gene match: 0. CDR3 length: 12 amino acids. The chain's CDR3 is CASSIGGYEQYF. CDR3 DNA, as far as it was read: TGTGCCAGCAGTATTGGGGGGTATGAACAGTAC.

The table lists this clone with a few counts. The genes and germline here are from mouse. The read ends 1 residue before the CDR3 terminus; that terminus is restored from the germline J gene. The V call is TRBV13-2, the J call TRBJ1-2; 9 nucleotides match TRBD1. V lost 2 bases and J lost 0; bases outside the gene matches: 2. CDR1 and CDR2 (germline): NNHNN, SYGAGS (reference sequence). The CDR3 totals 15 residues. CDR3 DNA, as far as it was read: TGTGCCAGCGGTGAGGGACAGGGTGCAAACTCCGACTACACC. It translates to CASGEGQGANSDYT. The complete CDR3 sequence is CASGEGQGANSDYTF.

Worth noting for this clone: The genes and germline here are from mouse. The read terminates 1 residue ahead of where the CDR3 ends, so the germline J gene completes it. The genes are TRBV14 and TRBJ1-4, with TRBD1 identical over 7 bases. The V and J ends lost 9 bases and 5 bases, in that order; junction bases with no gene match: 4. CDR1 is SGHDT, CDR2 FRDEAV, per germline. This CDR3 is 12 amino acids long. The CDR3 loop is CATGTANERLFF. CDR3 DNA, as far as it was read: TGTGCCACCGGGACAGCTAACGAAAGATTATTT.

As to this clone: Mouse names are used for the genes. The CDR3 end falls 1 residue outside the read, so it is completed with the germline J gene. The identical CDR3 is also encoded by other nucleotide sequences in the sample. V and J are TRBV31 and TRBJ1-2; D is uncertain. The V gene's germline CDR1 is GKSSPN and CDR2 SITVG. The CDR3 runs 13 residues. V lost 3 bases, J lost 0 bases, and 8 bases lay in between. CDR3: CAWSLTSNSDYTF. The sequenced part of the CDR3 DNA is TGTGCCTGGAGCCTGACATCAAACTCCGACTACACC.

This clone was seen a single time. Mouse gene names and germline throughout. Read data end 1 residue before the CDR3 end; the end is taken from the germline J gene. This chain connects TRBV13-1 to TRBJ2-4; D is uncertain. Looked up from germline, CDR1 is NSHNY and CDR2 is SYGAGN. The CDR3 has 14 amino acids. V shed 0 bases and J shed 1 base, with 6 bases lying between them. The part of the CDR3 DNA that was read is TGTGCCAGCAGTGATGCACACCGTCAAAACACCTTGTAC. Its translation is CASSDAHRQNTLY. The full CDR3 sequence reads CASSDAHRQNTLYF.

To note about this clone: Gene names and germline refer to mouse. Sequencing ends 1 residue short of the CDR3 end; the germline J gene provides the rest. The chain couples TRBV31 to TRBJ2-2; D is possibly TRBD1 (7 bases). Trimming removed 0 bases from V and 4 bases from J, with 15 bases in between. The length of the CDR3 is 16 residues. Germline V gives CDR1 GKSSPN, CDR2 SITVG. The sequenced CDR3 bases are TGTGCCTGGAGTCTAGGAGGGGGCGCGGGCACCGGGCAGCTCTAC. Protein product: CAWSLGGGAGTGQLY. The whole CDR3 protein reads CAWSLGGGAGTGQLYF. Together with reference TRBV31 and TRBJ2-2, the CDR3 gives the full variable domain: AQTIHQWPVAEIKAVGSPLSLGCTIKGKSSPNLYWYWQATGGTLQQLFYSITVGQVESVVQLNLSASRPKDDQFILSTEKLLLSHSGFYLCAWSLGGGAGTGQLYFGEGSKLTVL.